Shown below are 10 T cell receptor beta chains from a single sample sequenced in a study of cytomegalovirus exposure and HLA in healthy donors. Using immunoSEQ multiplex PCR, the repertoire was profiled, and TCRdb retains in-frame clones only, with some absent. This sample yields 200,000 to 250,000 clones, of which less than 90% are seen a single time; approximately 12% belongs to the top ten. Sequences were obtained from PBMCs. Every receptor here comes from a young man in good health and CMV-seropositive.

The chain combines TRBV19 with TRBJ1-5; 9 bases are shared with TRBD1. The CDR3 runs to 17 residues. Trimming cost V 3 bases and J 9 bases; bases outside gene matches: 15. In germline, CDR1 is LNHDA, CDR2 SQIVND (reference sequence). The CDR3 sequence is CASSIGGGQGPMSPQHF. The DNA of the CDR3 is TGTGCCAGTAGTATTGGGGGAGGACAGGGGCCTATGTCGCCCCAGCATTTT.

This chain joins TRBV6-1 and TRBJ2-2; the D gene could be TRBD1 or TRBD2 (6 bases each). Germline values: CDR1 MNHNS, CDR2 SASEGT. Deletions cut 2 bases from V and 7 bases from J, with 14 bases between. The CDR3 length is 15 residues. Here the CDR3 reads CASSESTGAIGELFF. The DNA of the CDR3 is TGTGCCAGCAGTGAATCCACGGGGGCAATCGGGGAGCTGTTTTTT.

The DNA for the CDR3 is TGTGCCAGTAGTATAAGGGCGAGCAATCAGCCCCAGCATTTT. Translated, it gives CASSIRASNQPQHF. V gene TRBV19 combines with J gene TRBJ1-5; D unclear. Trimming pared 2 bases from V and 1 base from J, leaving 6 bases between. Per germline, CDR1 LNHDA and CDR2 SQIVND (reference sequence). The CDR3 covers 14 residues.

The genes are TRBV7-3 and TRBJ1-4; unclear D gene. V gave up 3 bases and J gave up 3 bases, with 5 bases separating them. This CDR3 contains 13 residues. The V gene's germline CDR1 is SGHTA and CDR2 FQGTGA. CDR3 DNA: TGTGCCAGCAGCTTCGGTGCTAATGAAAAACTGTTTTTT. It yields the protein CASSFGANEKLFF.

CDR3 nucleotides: TGTGCCAGCAGTCATGGGACTAGCGGGGAATACACAGATACGCAGTATTTT. Its protein product is CASSHGTSGEYTDTQYF. The chain links TRBV27 to TRBJ2-3, with TRBD2 matching over 13 bases. The CDR3 length is 17 residues. Germline trimming cut 5 bases from V and 2 bases from J; bases unmatched to any gene: 7. Per germline, CDR1 MNHEY and CDR2 SMNVEV (reference sequence).

This clone was seen only a few times. For the CDR3, the DNA is TGCGCCAGCAGCCATGTTAGCGGGAGGGCCGAAGAGCAGTACTTC. Its translation: CASSHVSGRAEEQYF. This chain uses TRBV4-1 with TRBJ2-7; 11 bases map to TRBD2. The trim removed 3 bases at V and 7 bases at J, leaving 8 bases unmatched. CDR3 length: 15 residues. Germline CDR1 reads MGHRA; CDR2 reads YSYEKL.

This chain joins TRBV6-6 and TRBJ2-5; TRBD2 aligns across 7 bases. CDR1 and CDR2 from the germline V gene are MNHNY and SVGAGI (reference sequence). The V and J ends lost 0 bases and 2 bases, in that order; junction bases with no gene match: 3. There are 15 residues in the CDR3. In DNA form, the CDR3 reads TGTGCCAGCAGTTACTCAGTAGCGGGTCAAGAGACCCAGTACTTC. Protein product: CASSYSVAGQETQYF.

V gene TRBV6-1 combines with J gene TRBJ2-3; no clear D gene. The ends were cut back, 7 bases at V and 10 bases at J, with 18 bases in the middle. The CDR3 totals 13 residues. Germline CDR1 is MNHNS and CDR2 is SASEGT. CDR3 nucleotides: TGTGCCAGCACCGACGATTTTGGGGTAGCGCAGTATTTT. It encodes CASTDDFGVAQYF.

This chain joins TRBV7-9 and TRBJ2-5, with unresolved D. This CDR3 has 11 residues. The V end lost 1 base, the J end lost 5 bases, and 2 bases lay between the germline ends. The V gene's germline CDR1 is SEHNR and CDR2 FQNEAQ (reference sequence). CDR3 sequence: CASSLVETQYF. In nucleotides, the CDR3 is TGTGCCAGCAGCTTAGTGGAGACCCAGTACTTC.

The chain has TRBV6-6 and TRBJ1-1; tentatively, D is TRBD1 (5 bases). Germline V gene sequence: CDR1 MNHNY, CDR2 SVGAGI (reference sequence). This CDR3 comprises 16 residues. Deletions cut 7 bases from V and 0 bases from J, with 18 bases between. The CDR3 loop reads CASTYGGGPLNTEAFF. The CDR3 DNA sequence: TGTGCCAGCACCTACGGGGGGGGACCATTGAACACTGAAGCTTTCTTT.